The TCR beta chain described here comes from a study of cytomegalovirus exposure and HLA in healthy donors. On this clone itself: What it binds is not known.

The PCR made use of 60 Vbeta and 13 Jbeta primers. Measured with immunoSEQ multiplex PCR; TCRdb has only the in-frame clones, and not every one. The sample consists of some 140,000 clones, 79% of them appearing once. V was cut by 5 bases and J by 3 bases, with 11 bases left in between. CDR3 length equals 13 residues. Germline V lookup: CDR1 PRHDT, CDR2 FYEKMQ (reference sequence). General study findings and limits: Sequencing probably produced one cluster of sequence variants that were highly shared. The investigators catalogued 164 TCR beta chains as cytomegalovirus-associated. In vitro, three CMV-associated chains proved specific for CMV antigens.

These donors, healthy bone marrow donors, were studied. Source material: PBMCs. This TCR was recovered from a man between 35 and 55 years old in good health and CMV-seropositive. The rearrangement links TRBV13 to TRBJ2-7; a possible D gene is TRBD1 (5 bases). The chain's CDR3 is CASSQGIGYEQYF. As DNA, the CDR3 is TGTGCCAGCAGCCAGGGTATAGGCTACGAGCAGTACTTC.